The clone carrying this T cell receptor (beta chain) was observed at least ten times. Antigen unknown. TCRdb used MiXCR to reprocess the reads, holding one entry per CDR3 protein. The sample includes 49,000 or so distinct CDR3 sequences, roughly 18% seen only once; the top ten take roughly 50%. These data belong to a study of T cell repertoires in cytomegalovirus infection. The wider study: CMV epitopes in the study were HLA-C-restricted (recently identified) and HLA-B-restricted (well studied). Public TCR beta signatures provided an indication of both CMV infection and a matching HLA type.

After removal of 0 bases from V and 7 bases from J, the junction contained 5 bases not matched to a gene. This CDR3 comprises 14 residues. Germline V CDR1 and CDR2: MNHEY, SMNVEV (reference sequence). The rearrangement joins TRBV27 to TRBJ1-2; 7 bases map to TRBD1. The origin of this receptor is a human donor in good health (CMV status not recorded). Some clones in this sample may be carry-over from other donors' samples. The input for sequencing was CD8+ T cells from cultured PBMCs, taken from culture after CMV antigen stimulation. The CDR3 loop is CASSLSTGRGGYTF. The CDR3 DNA follows: TGTGCCAGCAGTTTATCGACAGGGCGGGGTGGCTACACCTTC.